These T cell receptor beta chains were read from a single sample in a study of post-analysis software for immune sequencing data. TCRdb ran MiXCR on the PCR reads and lists one entry per CDR3 protein. The sample shows 550,000 to 700,000 distinct CDR3 sequences, roughly 45% of them seen only once. Sequenced: blood. These receptors were taken from a girl between 10 and 17 years old with multiple sclerosis. Each CDR3 is given with its conserved first and last residue. D genes are given only for firm matches. Size is stated for part of the rows, as once, few or many counts, or as a class when the clone is expanded.

>-|TRBJ1-2|TRBV12-3/TRBV12-4|-
TGTGCCAGCAGTTTAGGCCGAGAAAGCTATGGCTACACCTTC
CASSLGRESYGYTF
>-|TRBJ2-7|TRBV7-9|-
TGTGCCAGCAGCTCAGATCTGGTTCGGAGCTCCTACGAGCAGTACTTC
CASSSDLVRSSYEQYF
>-|TRBJ1-1|TRBV6-2/TRBV6-3|-
TGTGCCAGCAGTTTTAGAGGACACTTGAACACTGAAGCTTTCTTT
CASSFRGHLNTEAFF
>-|TRBJ2-7|TRBV29-1|TRBD1
TGCAGCGTTGAAATCGGGACAGGGATTGCCTACGAGCAGTACTTC
CSVEIGTGIAYEQYF
>-|TRBJ1-2|TRBV7-9|-
TGTGCCAGCAGCGATGACGGGGGGGCTAACTATGGCTACACCTTC
CASSDDGGANYGYTF
>-|TRBJ2-5|TRBV4-2|-
TGTGCCAGCAGCCAAGTGACGGAACAAGAGACCCAGTACTTC
CASSQVTEQETQYF
>-|TRBJ2-1|TRBV5-1|TRBD2
TGCGCCAGCAGCTTACTAGCGGGGGGGCCGGTGTACAATGAGCAGTTCTTC
CASSLLAGGPVYNEQFF
>-|TRBJ1-6|TRBV9|-
TGTGCCAGCAGCGTAGGGGGGGACACTTATAATTCACCCCTCCACTTT
CASSVGGDTYNSPLHF
>few|TRBJ1-2|TRBV12-3/TRBV12-4|-
TGTGCCAGCAGTTTATCAGGGACTTCTAACTATGGCTACACCTTC
CASSLSGTSNYGYTF
>once|TRBJ1-1|TRBV20-1|-
TGCAGTGCTAGATCGGGATGGAACACTGAAGCTTTCTTT
CSARSGWNTEAFF
>-|TRBJ2-4|TRBV11-2|TRBD1
TGTGCCAGCAGCTCTTACTCGGGGACAGACAAAAACATTCAGTACTTC
CASSSYSGTDKNIQYF
>-|TRBJ2-7|TRBV25-1|-
TGTGCCAGCAGTGAATCTGGCAGGGCGGGCGAGCAGTACTTC
CASSESGRAGEQYF
>few|TRBJ2-3|TRBV2|-
TGTGCCAGCCATGGATTTGCAGATACGCAGTATTTT
CASHGFADTQYF
>-|TRBJ1-5|TRBV12-3/TRBV12-4|TRBD1
TGTGCCAGCTTAAGACAGGGTAGCCAGCCCCAGCATTTT
CASLRQGSQPQHF
>-|TRBJ2-7|TRBV5-1|-
TGCGCCAGCAGCCAAGGGACGGGGTACCTCTACGAGCAGTACTTC
CASSQGTGYLYEQYF
>-|TRBJ2-6|TRBV10-3|-
TGTGCCATCACCGACAGTATCTCTGGGGCCAACGTCCTGACTTTC
CAITDSISGANVLTF
>-|TRBJ2-7|TRBV7-2|TRBD2
TGTGCCAGCAGCTTTTCCGGGACTAGCGGGGGACCCCCCTACGAGCAGTACTTC
CASSFSGTSGGPPYEQYF
>few|TRBJ1-1|TRBV7-9|TRBD1
TGTGCCAGCAGCTTACAGGGGGCGGCCACTGAAGCTTTCTTT
CASSLQGAATEAFF
>-|TRBJ2-3|TRBV12-3/TRBV12-4|TRBD2
TGTGCCAGCAGGATAGCGGGAGTTGAGGATACGCAGTATTTT
CASRIAGVEDTQYF
>-|TRBJ2-1|TRBV12-3/TRBV12-4|TRBD2
TGTGCCAGCAGGGGACTAGCGGGAGGGCCGCACAATGAGCAGTTCTTC
CASRGLAGGPHNEQFF
>few|TRBJ1-2|TRBV7-2|-
TGTGCCAGCAGCTACACAGCCTCCTATGGCTACACCTTC
CASSYTASYGYTF
>-|TRBJ1-4|TRBV20-1|-
TGCAGTGCTGTTGCCCCAGGCTCAACTAATGAAAAACTGTTTTTT
CSAVAPGSTNEKLFF
>few|TRBJ2-5|TRBV12-3/TRBV12-4|TRBD2
TGTGCCAGCAGTTCCAGAATCGGGGAGGGTCAGCAGTACTTC
CASSSRIGEGQQYF
>few|TRBJ2-5|TRBV12-3/TRBV12-4|-
TGTGCCAGCAGTCGGCTAGCAGAGACCCAGTACTTC
CASSRLAETQYF
>-|TRBJ2-3|TRBV4-1|-
TGCGCCAGCAGCCAAGATCGAGGGTCCCGCACAGATACGCAGTATTTT
CASSQDRGSRTDTQYF
>-|TRBJ2-7|TRBV6-1|-
TGTGCCAGCAGTTCGCAGGGAAGGAGCTCCTACGAACAGTACTTC
CASSSQGRSSYEQYF
>few|TRBJ2-5|TRBV29-1|TRBD1
TGCAGCGTTGATTGGACAGGGGGAACGTCAGAGACCCAGTACTTC
CSVDWTGGTSETQYF
>once|TRBJ1-1|TRBV5-1|-
TGCGCCAGCAGGCAAGGGGAGTTGGCGAACACCGAAGCTTTCTTT
CASRQGELANTEAFF
>-|TRBJ2-7|TRBV3-1|-
TGTGCCAGCAGCCATCTCAGTAGACACGAGCAGTACTTC
CASSHLSRHEQYF
>once|TRBJ1-2|TRBV12-3/TRBV12-4|-
TGTGCCAGCAGTACCCGGGGCGGGGGCACAAACTATGGCTACACCTTC
CASSTRGGGTNYGYTF
>-|TRBJ2-7|TRBV4-1|-
TGCGCCAGCAGCCAAGCATGGGGCAGACCCTACGAGCAGTACTTC
CASSQAWGRPYEQYF